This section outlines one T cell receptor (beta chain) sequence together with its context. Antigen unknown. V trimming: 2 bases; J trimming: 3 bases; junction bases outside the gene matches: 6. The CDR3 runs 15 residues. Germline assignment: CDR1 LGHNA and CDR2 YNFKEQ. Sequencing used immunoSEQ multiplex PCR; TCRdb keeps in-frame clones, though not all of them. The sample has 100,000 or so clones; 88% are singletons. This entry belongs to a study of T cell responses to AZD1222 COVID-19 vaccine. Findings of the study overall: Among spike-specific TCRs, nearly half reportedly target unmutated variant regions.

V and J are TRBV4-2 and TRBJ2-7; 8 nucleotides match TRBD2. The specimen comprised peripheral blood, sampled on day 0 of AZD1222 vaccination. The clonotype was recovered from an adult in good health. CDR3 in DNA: TGTGCCAGCAGCCAACTTAGCGGGATTCGCTACGAGCAGTACTTC. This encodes CASSQLSGIRYEQYF.